Shown below are 15 T cell receptor beta chains from a single sample sequenced in a study of regulatory T cells in long-lasting Graves disease. Time point in this sample: newly diagnosed GD, antithyroid drugs for less than 3 months. Generation of the TCR library employed RNA extracted from PBMCs. Arm-PCR of CDR3 regions and iRepertoire HTBI primers were the basis on which TCR beta libraries were built. Via MiXCR, TCRdb re-called the multiplex PCR reads, giving one row per CDR3 protein. The top ten clones hold under 20% of a sample with roughly 360,000 distinct CDR3 sequences, approximately 10% of them seen once. This sample also appeared in a second study, on T cells in Graves' hyperthyroidism and ophthalmopathy.

This specimen consisted of peripheral blood mononuclear cells (PBMCs), obtained at new diagnosis, from a patient treated with antithyroid drugs. Receptor source: a woman aged 18-30 years with Graves disease.

This clonotype was found many times. The chain recombines TRBV5-1 with TRBJ1-1; 7 nucleotides match TRBD1. V lost 4 bases, J lost 10 bases, and 13 bases stayed unmatched. The CDR3 is 14 residues long. Germline CDR1 SGHRS, CDR2 YFSETQ. This chain's CDR3 is CASSTITGERGAFF. CDR3 bases: TGCGCCAGCAGCACCATTACAGGGGAGAGAGGAGCTTTCTTT.

In its sample, this clonotype was seen many times. The gene calls are TRBV6-1 and TRBJ1-1; possible D gene TRBD1, 5 bases. The V gene lost 5 bases and the J gene lost 3 bases, with 19 bases spanning the gap. The length of the CDR3 is 16 residues. The germline V gene encodes CDR1 MNHNS and CDR2 SASEGT. The chain's CDR3 is CASSRLMGRGDTEAFF. CDR3 DNA: TGTGCCAGCAGTCGTCTGATGGGGAGGGGTGACACTGAAGCTTTCTTT.

There are many counts of this clonotype. The chain is built from TRBV11-2 and TRBJ2-2, with D perhaps matching TRBD1 or TRBD2 (6 bases each). The CDR3 is 14 amino acids. V was pared by 4 bases and J by 3 bases, with 9 bases between. Germline CDR1 is SGHAT and CDR2 is FQNNGV. The CDR3 loop is CASSWRGDTGELFF. CDR3 DNA sequence: TGTGCCAGCAGCTGGAGGGGGGACACCGGGGAGCTGTTTTTT.

This clonotype showed up many times. This chain uses TRBV9 with TRBJ2-5; D is possibly TRBD1 (5 bases). V lost 4 bases, J lost 4 bases, and 17 bases lay in between. Germline V gives CDR1 SGDLS, CDR2 YYNGEE. The CDR3 sequence is 15 residues long. The CDR3: CASSQGLGVGETQYF. The CDR3 DNA is TGTGCCAGCAGCCAGGGTTTAGGGGTAGGAGAGACCCAGTACTTC.

This clonotype was seen repeatedly, ten times or more. The chain has TRBV5-1 and TRBJ2-3; no clear D. Germline values: CDR1 SGHRS, CDR2 YFSETQ. This CDR3 has 15 amino acids. V shed 0 bases and J shed 0 bases, with 8 bases lying between them. CDR3 in amino acids: CASSLVAASTDTQYF. CDR3 DNA: TGCGCCAGCAGCTTGGTGGCGGCTAGCACAGATACGCAGTATTTT. The full variable domain, its missing parts supplied by reference TRBV5-1 and TRBJ2-3, is KAGVTQTPRYLIKTRGQQVTLSCSPISGHRSVSWYQQTPGQGLQFLFEYFSETQRNKGNFPGRFSGRQFSNSRSEMNVSTLELGDSALYLCASSLVAASTDTQYFGPGTRLTVL.

With regard to this clonotype: Its ends do not fully match the called genes, so a read error is possible. The gene calls are TRBV7-6 and TRBJ1-4; D is ambiguous. CDR1 SGHVS and CDR2 FNYEAQ come from the germline V gene. The CDR3 is made up of 18 amino acids. CDR3 sequence reads: CAGSLTPRGFRANEKLFF. Written as DNA, the CDR3 is TGTGCCGGCAGCTTAACCCCCCGAGGATTTAGGGCTAATGAAAAACTGTTTTTT.

Ten or more counts support this clonotype. The chain couples TRBV2 to TRBJ1-2; 9 bases are a match to TRBD1. CDR1 is SNHLY, CDR2 FYNNEI, per germline. V trimming: 5 bases; J trimming: 5 bases; junction bases outside the gene matches: 6. CDR3 size: 14 residues. In DNA form, the CDR3 reads TGTGCCAGCAGTCCTTGGACAGGGGAGTATGGCTACACCTTC. It yields the protein CASSPWTGEYGYTF.

Ten or more counts support this clonotype. The chain links TRBV20-1 to TRBJ1-1; tentatively, D is TRBD1 (6 bases). CDR1 and CDR2 from the germline V gene are DFQATT and SNEGSKA (reference sequence). Trimming stripped 6 bases from V and 8 bases from J, with 19 bases between. The CDR3 totals 13 residues. The CDR3 loop is CSAIRWSGTEAFF. The CDR3 region has the DNA TGCAGTGCCATTAGATGGTCAGGGACAGAAGCTTTCTTT.

This rearrangement joins TRBV5-1 to TRBJ2-6; 7 bases agree with TRBD1. The CDR3 is made up of 18 amino acids. J lost 0 bases, V lost 4 bases, and 10 bases had no gene match. Germline-derived CDR1 and CDR2 are SGHRS and YFSETQ. As DNA, the CDR3 is TGCGCCAGCAGCCTAACAGGGGAACCCTCCTCTGGGGCCAACGTCCTGACTTTC. Its protein product is CASSLTGEPSSGANVLTF.

This clonotype was detected many times. V usage is TRBV7-8 and J usage is TRBJ1-1, with a tentative D call TRBD1 (5 bases). This CDR3 is 15 amino acids long. V was trimmed by 1 base and J by 5 bases, leaving 14 bases between them. CDR1 and CDR2 from the germline V gene are SGHVS and FQNEAQ. This chain's CDR3 is CASSLDLPGLTEAFF. Here the CDR3 DNA reads TGTGCCAGCAGCTTAGATCTCCCAGGGCTGACTGAAGCTTTCTTT.

V usage is TRBV5-8 and J usage is TRBJ2-7; D is unclear. The germline V gene encodes CDR1 SGHTS and CDR2 YDEGEE. Trimming shortened V by 3 bases and J by 0 bases, and 13 bases separated the two germline ends. The CDR3 consists of 15 residues. CDR3 loop: CASSSRTASSYEQYF. The CDR3 DNA reads as TGTGCCAGCAGCTCTAGAACCGCGAGCTCCTACGAGCAGTACTTC.

This clonotype appeared many times. One junction end disagrees with the germline gene, perhaps due to a read error. The rearrangement joins TRBV12-3 or TRBV12-4 to TRBJ2-5; TRBD1 is a possible D gene (5 bases). This CDR3 spans 13 amino acids. The CDR3 DNA is TGTGCCAGCAGTGCGCCCAAAGTGGGGCGGATGGACTTC. Translated: CASSAPKVGRMDF.

This clonotype has only a few counts. This chain uses TRBV11-2 with TRBJ2-1; 7 nucleotides match TRBD1. Germline V gene data show CDR1 as SGHAT and CDR2 as FQNNGV. This CDR3 is 19 amino acids long. V dropped 8 bases and J dropped 6; count of bases not matched to a gene: 25. The CDR3: CASARNGLQGRPFSNEQFF. DNA for the CDR3: TGTGCCAGCGCTCGCAATGGATTACAGGGGCGACCCTTCAGCAATGAGCAGTTCTTC.

In its sample, this clonotype was seen many times. The chain combines TRBV3-1 with TRBJ2-6; no clear D. The CDR3 covers 18 residues. V lost 6 bases and J 0 bases, leaving 18 bases between the germline ends. The germline gives CDR1 LGHDT, CDR2 YNNKEL (reference sequence). CDR3 protein: CASSFTYSELSGANVLTF. CDR3 nucleotides: TGTGCCAGCAGTTTCACCTACAGCGAACTCTCTGGGGCCAACGTCCTGACTTTC.

Of note for this clonotype: This may stem from a read error, because a much larger clone lies one nucleotide away. This sequence joins TRBV12-3 or TRBV12-4 and TRBJ2-5, with 7 nucleotides matching TRBD1. V trimming: 5 bases; J trimming: 1 base; junction bases outside the gene matches: 7. The CDR3 covers 15 residues. CDR3 sequence (DNA): TGTGCCAGCAGTCCCCCCGGGACAGTCCAAGAGACCCAGTACTTC. Translation: CASSPPGTVQETQYF.